This TCR beta chain was documented in a study of cytomegalovirus exposure and HLA in healthy donors. Among the donors, all were healthy bone marrow donors. General observations from the study: A later analysis associated 15,000 or so TCR beta sequences with HLA alleles at a 0.05 false discovery rate. The analysis excluded some indistinguishable V segments, including TRBV6-2 and TRBV6-3.

For this clone: Its antigen is undetermined.

CDR3 length: 16 amino acids. CDR1 is SGHTA, CDR2 FQGTGA, per germline. With 3 bases clipped from V and 1 base from J, the junction kept 5 bases outside the gene matches. The study ran its PCR with 60 Vbeta and 13 Jbeta primers. Here immunoSEQ multiplex PCR was the method, and the copy in TCRdb shows in-frame clones only, minus some. The profile shows around 170,000 clones, about 80% of them singletons. V is TRBV7-3 and J is TRBJ2-3; TRBD1 aligns across 9 bases. Sequencing input: PBMCs. The TCR was taken from a woman in her fifties or sixties in good health and CMV-seropositive. Here the CDR3 reads CASSLGTGSGTDTQYF. For the CDR3, the DNA is TGTGCCAGCAGCTTGGGGACAGGGTCTGGCACAGATACGCAGTATTTT.